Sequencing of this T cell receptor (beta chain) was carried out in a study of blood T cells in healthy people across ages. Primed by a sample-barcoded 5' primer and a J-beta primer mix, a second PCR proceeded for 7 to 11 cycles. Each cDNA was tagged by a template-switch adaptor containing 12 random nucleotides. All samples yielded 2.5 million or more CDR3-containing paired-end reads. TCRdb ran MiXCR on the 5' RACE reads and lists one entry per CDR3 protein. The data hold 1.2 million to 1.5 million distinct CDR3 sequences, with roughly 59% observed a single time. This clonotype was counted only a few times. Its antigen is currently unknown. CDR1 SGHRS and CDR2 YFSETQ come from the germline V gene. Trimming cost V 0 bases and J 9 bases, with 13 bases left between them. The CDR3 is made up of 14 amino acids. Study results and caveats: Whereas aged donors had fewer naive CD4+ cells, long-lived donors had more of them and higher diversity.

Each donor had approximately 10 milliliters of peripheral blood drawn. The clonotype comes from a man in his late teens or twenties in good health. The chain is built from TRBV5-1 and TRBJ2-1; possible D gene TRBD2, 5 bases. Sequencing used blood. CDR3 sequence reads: CASSLAEGLSEQFF. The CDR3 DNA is TGCGCCAGCAGCTTGGCCGAGGGCCTCAGTGAGCAGTTCTTC.